This TCR beta chain was retrieved from a study of blood T cell repertoires in COVID-19. Study as a whole: The origin of the acute and convalescent COVID-19 samples was the United States, Italy and Spain.

CDR1 is SGHVS, CDR2 FQNEAQ, per germline. This CDR3 spans 14 amino acids. V was trimmed by 1 base and J by 2 bases, leaving 8 bases between them. With regard to this clone: This sample also contains other DNA sequences that code for the same CDR3.

Original analysis: Estimated nucleated cell counts came from reference gene primer amplification. Measured with immunoSEQ multiplex PCR; TCRdb has only the in-frame clones, and not every one. V and J calls and clone size are those listed in that table; D and trimming were worked out from the DNA. Of 65,000 to 85,000 clones detected, around 90% appear once; the ten largest clones hold 6.9%. This sequence was found in a human donor in a cohort sampled during active COVID-19. Material: peripheral blood. The rearrangement links TRBV7-8 to TRBJ1-2; D remains ambiguous. This CDR3 is CASSLDSINYGYTF. CDR3 nucleotides: TGTGCCAGCAGCTTAGACTCCATAAACTATGGCTACACCTTC.